What follows are 29 T cell receptor beta chains derived from one specimen sequenced in a study of Graves' ophthalmopathy and Graves' hyperthyroidism. Amplification of the TCR beta CDR3 regions used RNA transcripts (as template). Second-round multiplex PCR followed a first-round RT-PCR using HTBI primers. Using its own MiXCR run on the multiplex PCR reads, TCRdb lists one record per CDR3 protein. The sample lists over 150,000 distinct CDR3 sequences; roughly two fifths were seen once. Material for sequencing was peripheral blood. These receptor sequences come from a woman between 35 and 50 years old with Graves' ophthalmopathy.

Many counts were recorded for this clonotype. The rearrangement links TRBV2 to TRBJ1-1; no firm D call. CDR1 and CDR2 (germline): SNHLY, FYNNEI. V lost 7 bases and J lost 1, with 10 bases in between. This CDR3 has 13 residues. CDR3 residues: CASIKGWNTEAFF. CDR3 nucleotide sequence: TGTGCCAGCATTAAGGGTTGGAACACTGAAGCTTTCTTT.

The genes are TRBV6-1 and TRBJ1-1, with TRBD1 identical over 10 bases. The CDR3 has 16 amino acids. Trimming took 5 bases from V and 0 from J; bases not matched to a gene: 6. The germline CDR1 and CDR2 sequences are MNHNS and SASEGT. The CDR3 DNA follows: TGTGCCAGCAGTCCGCCCGGACAGGGGGTGAACACTGAAGCTTTCTTT. The encoded protein is CASSPPGQGVNTEAFF.

The chain links TRBV7-8 to TRBJ1-5, with D unclear. Germline V gene data show CDR1 as SGHVS and CDR2 as FQNEAQ. V dropped 1 base and J dropped 9 bases, with 13 bases sitting between them. The CDR3 covers 14 residues. The CDR3 is CASSLDNVDRPQHF. The CDR3 DNA follows: TGTGCCAGCAGCTTAGATAATGTGGATCGGCCCCAGCATTTT.

This clonotype has a count of ten or more. The V and J genes are TRBV25-1 and TRBJ2-2; no clear D. The germline V and J ends were trimmed by 3 bases and 6 bases, with 11 bases remaining between them. This CDR3 comprises 14 residues. Germline CDR1 MGHDK, CDR2 SYGVNS. The CDR3 coding sequence is TGTGCCAGCAGTGATGTAATAGGTGCCGGGGAGCTGTTTTTT. It encodes CASSDVIGAGELFF. Supplemented by reference TRBV25-1 and TRBJ2-2, the full variable domain reads EADIYQTPRYLVIGTGKKITLECSQTMGHDKMYWYQQDPGMELHLIHYSYGVNSTEKGDLSSESTVSRIRTEHFPLTLESARPSHTSQYLCASSDVIGAGELFFGEGSRLTVL.

This clonotype was recorded many times. The chain carries TRBV12-3 or TRBV12-4 and TRBJ2-3; D call uncertain. This CDR3 contains 15 residues. Trimming left V 3 bases short and J 5 bases short, with 15 bases between. CDR3 sequence reads: CASSLAELSQDTQYF. DNA of the CDR3: TGTGCCAGCAGTTTGGCGGAGTTGAGCCAAGATACGCAGTATTTT.

This clonotype was detected many times. This chain uses TRBV19 with TRBJ1-2; D is ambiguous. The CDR3 runs 14 residues. Germline V CDR1 and CDR2: LNHDA, SQIVND (reference sequence). V lost 3 bases, J lost 8 bases, and 16 bases lay in between. The CDR3 nucleotides are TGTGCCAGTAGTATTCAGACATCGAGGAAGGGCTACACCTTC. Its protein product is CASSIQTSRKGYTF. The full variable domain, with the rest looked up from reference TRBV19 and TRBJ1-2, is DGGITQSPKYLFRKEGQNVTLSCEQNLNHDAMYWYRQDPGQGLRLIYYSQIVNDFQKGDIAEGYSVSREKKESFPLTVTSAQKNPTAFYLCASSIQTSRKGYTFGSGTRLTVV.

The rearrangement links TRBV29-1 to TRBJ2-7; 9 nucleotides align to TRBD2. CDR1 SQVTM and CDR2 ANQGSEA come from the germline V gene. V lost 4 bases and J lost 5; bases outside the gene matches: 15. CDR3 length equals 16 residues. This CDR3 is CSVAGRGRASSHEQYF. The CDR3 DNA follows: TGCAGCGTTGCTGGGCGCGGGAGGGCCTCGAGTCACGAGCAGTACTTC.

In its sample, this clonotype was seen many times. The rearrangement joins TRBV6-5 to TRBJ1-2; unclear D gene. The CDR3 spans 13 residues. Trimming cost V 6 bases and J 8 bases, with 16 bases left between them. In germline, CDR1 is MNHEY, CDR2 SVGAGI. The CDR3 sequence is CASRQAQLLGYTF. The CDR3, as DNA: TGTGCCAGCAGGCAGGCACAGCTCCTAGGCTACACCTTC.

This clonotype was counted ten times or more. The rearrangement links TRBV7-3 to TRBJ1-1, with no clear D. Germline-derived CDR1 and CDR2 are SGHTA and FQGTGA. The CDR3 spans 15 residues. Deletions cut 5 bases from V and 1 base from J, with 14 bases between. The DNA of the CDR3 is TGTGCCAGCAGCCCCCGGGAAGGATCGAACACTGAAGCTTTCTTT. This sequence encodes CASSPREGSNTEAFF.

The chain carries TRBV12-3 or TRBV12-4 and TRBJ1-2; no reliable D call. V was cut by 2 bases and J by 1 base, with 5 bases left in between. The length of the CDR3 is 13 residues. The CDR3 loop is CASSLISNYGYTF. CDR3 nucleotides: TGTGCCAGCAGTTTAATCAGTAACTATGGCTACACCTTC.

This clonotype was counted at least ten times. The rearrangement links TRBV7-8 to TRBJ2-5; unclear D gene. CDR3 length equals 13 residues. Per the germline V gene, CDR1 is SGHVS and CDR2 is FQNEAQ. V dropped 3 bases and J dropped 2 bases, with 7 bases sitting between them. The CDR3 sequence is CASSFVRQETQYF. CDR3 DNA sequence: TGTGCCAGCAGCTTCGTCAGACAAGAGACCCAGTACTTC.

The gene calls are TRBV19 and TRBJ2-7; 7 bases match TRBD2. J lost 2 bases, V lost 5 bases, and 3 bases had no gene match. Germline loops: CDR1 LNHDA, CDR2 SQIVND (reference sequence). The CDR3 runs to 13 residues. CDR3 protein: CASSQGLAYEQYF. As DNA, the CDR3 is TGTGCCAGTAGTCAAGGACTAGCCTACGAGCAGTACTTC.

There are many counts of this clonotype. The chain carries TRBV11-2 and TRBJ2-7; TRBD1 might be the D (6 bases). V was shortened by 4 bases and J by 5 bases, with 21 bases between the two germline ends. CDR3 length: 16 residues. Germline V CDR1 and CDR2: SGHAT, FQNNGV. Here the CDR3 reads CASSSIPGHGNDEQYF. In DNA, the CDR3 is TGTGCCAGCAGCTCGATACCGGGACACGGAAACGACGAGCAGTACTTC.

This clonotype was picked up a small number of times. The genes are TRBV12-3 or TRBV12-4 and TRBJ2-5; D call uncertain. This CDR3 contains 13 residues. Trimming shortened V by 3 bases and J by 7 bases, and 12 bases separated the two germline ends. The CDR3: CASSLSAVATQYF. CDR3 DNA: TGTGCCAGCAGTTTGAGCGCTGTGGCGACCCAGTACTTC.

This clonotype occurred many times. The chain's CDR3 is CASSGDRGGRSQHF. The DNA for the CDR3 is TGTGCCAGCAGTGGGGACAGAGGGGGTCGGTCCCAGCATTTT. J is TRBJ1-5 and V is TRBV27, with 7 nucleotides matching TRBD1. The V and J ends lost 5 bases and 11 bases, in that order; junction bases with no gene match: 12. The CDR3 extends over 14 amino acids. Per the germline V gene, CDR1 is MNHEY and CDR2 is SMNVEV (reference sequence).

There are many counts of this clonotype. The rearrangement uses TRBV27 and TRBJ2-7; D possibly matches TRBD1 or TRBD2 (6 bases each). Germline V lookup: CDR1 MNHEY, CDR2 SMNVEV (reference sequence). CDR3 length equals 13 residues. Trimming shortened V by 4 bases and J by 5 bases, and 12 bases separated the two germline ends. CDR3 sequence: CASSWGASNEQYF. The CDR3 region has the DNA TGTGCCAGCAGTTGGGGGGCGTCCAACGAGCAGTACTTC.

CDR3 in DNA: TGTGCCAGCAGCCACCGCCGGGACAGGACCACTGAAGCTTTCTTT. It codes for CASSHRRDRTTEAFF. The chain recombines TRBV6-2 or TRBV6-3 with TRBJ1-1; 8 nucleotides line up with TRBD1. The CDR3 is made up of 15 amino acids. Germline V gene lookup returns CDR1 MNHEY and CDR2 SVGEGT. The V gene end was trimmed by 6 bases and the J gene end by 4 bases; junction bases not matched to a gene: 10.

The rearrangement links TRBV12-3 or TRBV12-4 to TRBJ2-5; 7 bases agree with TRBD1. V dropped 7 bases and J dropped 3; count of bases not matched to a gene: 5. The CDR3 loop spans 13 amino acids. The DNA for the CDR3 is TGTGCCAGCAAGAGACAGGGTAAAGAGACCCAGTACTTC. Its protein is CASKRQGKETQYF.

The chain carries TRBV6-1 and TRBJ1-1; D is unclear. CDR3 length: 13 amino acids. Germline CDR1 MNHNS, CDR2 SASEGT. V lost 8 bases and J 1 base, leaving 11 bases between the germline ends. CDR3 DNA sequence: TGTGCCAGCCTCGGCAGGCCGAACACTGAAGCTTTCTTT. It yields the protein CASLGRPNTEAFF.

This clonotype appeared many times. The chain couples TRBV20-1 to TRBJ2-3, with 9 bases that match TRBD2. V was pared by 6 bases and J by 2 bases, with 9 bases of the junction left unmatched. CDR1 DFQATT and CDR2 SNEGSKA come from the germline V gene (reference sequence). The CDR3 loop spans 15 amino acids. Here the CDR3 DNA reads TGCAGTGCAAAGCGGCTAGCGGGATTCACAGATACGCAGTATTTT. Residues: CSAKRLAGFTDTQYF.

The table lists this clonotype with a few counts. The chain employs TRBV7-2 and TRBJ1-6; no definite D call. CDR1 and CDR2 from the germline V gene are SGHTA and FQGNSA. V was clipped by 2 bases and J by 8 bases, with 13 bases between them. The CDR3 contains 15 residues. The CDR3 protein is CASSLHWVRDSPLHF. The CDR3 DNA reads TGTGCCAGCAGCTTACACTGGGTTAGGGATTCACCCCTCCACTTT.

The V and J genes are TRBV28 and TRBJ1-2, with a weak D call TRBD1 (6 bases). The V gene's germline CDR1 is MDHEN and CDR2 SYDVKM. V shed 4 bases and J shed 7 bases, with 16 bases lying between them. The CDR3 totals 14 residues. The CDR3, as DNA: TGTGCCAGCAGTTCCACGGACAGCCCCCTTGGCTACACCTTC. Amino acids: CASSSTDSPLGYTF.

There are many counts of this clonotype. J is TRBJ1-5 and V is TRBV19; D is ambiguous. V shed 1 base and J shed 6 bases, with 4 bases lying between them. Germline CDR1 and CDR2: LNHDA and SQIVND (reference sequence). This CDR3 contains 12 residues. CDR3 nucleotide sequence: TGTGCCAGTAGTATAGGAAGTCAGCCCCAGCATTTT. Amino acid sequence: CASSIGSQPQHF.

This clonotype was detected ten times or more. The chain combines TRBV6-2 or TRBV6-3 with TRBJ2-7, with D possibly being TRBD1 (5 bases). Between the trimmed V and J ends, which lost 7 bases and 7 bases, there was a span of 20 bases. Germline V gene lookup returns CDR1 MNHEY and CDR2 SVGEGT. This CDR3 is built from 14 residues. The CDR3 loop reads CASNDRGLFYEQYF. DNA for the CDR3: TGTGCCAGCAACGACAGAGGTCTTTTTTATGAGCAGTACTTC.

The J gene is TRBJ1-1, the V gene TRBV11-2; TRBD1 is a possible D gene (6 bases). Trimming took off 2 bases at V and 6 bases at J, with 19 bases between the two ends. The CDR3 length is 16 residues. Per germline, CDR1 SGHAT and CDR2 FQNNGV. CDR3 amino acids: CASSLYLGGLSAEAFF. CDR3 DNA sequence: TGTGCCAGCAGCTTATACCTCGGGGGGCTGAGCGCTGAAGCTTTCTTT.

The chain has TRBV28 and TRBJ1-1; possibly TRBD1 for D (6 bases). The CDR3 has 14 amino acids. V lost 6 bases, J lost 7 bases, and 18 bases lay in between. Looked up from germline, CDR1 is MDHEN and CDR2 is SYDVKM. The CDR3 loop reads CASSPDRASLEAFF. In DNA, the CDR3 is TGTGCCAGCAGCCCGGACAGAGCCAGTCTTGAAGCTTTCTTT.

This clonotype was seen only a few times. The J gene is TRBJ2-5, the V gene TRBV12-3 or TRBV12-4, with D tentatively TRBD1 or TRBD2 (6 bases each). The V end was cut by 7 bases, the J end by 5 bases, with 11 bases between. The CDR3 loop spans 12 amino acids. The CDR3 reads CASTLGGETQYF. DNA for the CDR3: TGTGCCAGCACCTTAGGGGGGGAGACCCAGTACTTC.

This clonotype appeared many times. A read error may explain this, as a much larger clone is one base away. The V and J genes are TRBV11-2 and TRBJ1-1; no definite D call. Per the germline V gene, CDR1 is SGHAT and CDR2 is FQNNGV. There are 13 residues in the CDR3. Trimming stripped 3 bases from V and 1 base from J, with 6 bases between. The CDR3 DNA reads TGTGCCAGCAGCTTCCAGGAGAACACTGAAGCTTTCTTT. Protein sequence: CASSFQENTEAFF.

In this sample, this clonotype turned up many times. The V call is TRBV6-1, the J call TRBJ2-7; 7 bases map to TRBD1. Germline CDR1 reads MNHNS; CDR2 reads SASEGT. The CDR3 spans 15 residues. The trim removed 3 bases at V and 2 bases at J, leaving 7 bases unmatched. The CDR3 region is CASSDTGEPPYEQYF. The CDR3 DNA reads TGTGCCAGCAGTGACACAGGGGAACCCCCCTACGAGCAGTACTTC.